This TCR beta chain came from a study of blood T cell repertoires in COVID-19. Original processing notes: Estimation of nucleated cell counts was performed using reference gene primer amplification. TCRdb's table, derived via immunoSEQ multiplex PCR, lists solely in-frame clones and lacks some. The V and J calls and clone size come from that table; D and trimming were worked out from the DNA. The profile shows over 250,000 clones, 65% to 85% of them singletons. Patients from Seattle were sampled longitudinally, starting during active infection. Sequencing was done on a sample of peripheral blood. The source is a human donor with COVID-19, enrolled during active disease. The donor label of this sample is uncertain.

CDR3 in amino acids: CASSLAAGGFGYTF. CDR3 bases: TGTGCCAGCAGCTTAGCTGCAGGGGGCTTTGGCTACACCTTC. The genes are TRBV7-3 and TRBJ1-2; TRBD1 agrees at 8 bases. V shed 2 bases, J shed 7 bases, and the junction held 6 bases outside the gene matches. In germline, CDR1 is SGHTA, CDR2 FQGTGA. This CDR3 has 14 residues.